Presented here are 9 T cell receptor beta chains from one specimen sequenced in a study of Ad26.COV2.S vaccination and SARS-CoV-2 variants. Some clones are missing from TCRdb's copy, which holds only in-frame ones; the method was immunoSEQ multiplex PCR. This table has roughly 270,000 clones, about 87% appearing once. Treatment given: about 20 received Ad26.COV2.S at low or high dose, single or two shots; 5 received placebo; per-sample allocation not given. Sampling happened 63 days after the first vaccine or placebo injection. Here the sequenced sample was peripheral blood, taken in a trial of Ad26.COV2.S vaccine versus placebo. All receptors come from a person between 18 and 59 years old who received the Ad26.COV2.S COVID-19 vaccine or a placebo.

V gene TRBV5-6 combines with J gene TRBJ1-1; TRBD1 agrees at 10 bases. The V gene's germline CDR1 is SGHDT and CDR2 YYEEEE. V shed 4 bases and J 7 bases; nucleotides not matched to a gene: 4. The CDR3 spans 13 residues. This chain's CDR3 is CASSLTGGDEAFF. The CDR3 region has the DNA TGTGCCAGCAGCCTGACAGGGGGCGATGAAGCTTTCTTT.

The V call is TRBV4-1, the J call TRBJ1-2, with unresolved D. The V end lost 3 bases, the J end lost 7 bases, and 15 bases lay between the germline ends. The CDR3 has 14 residues. Germline CDR1 is MGHRA and CDR2 is YSYEKL. CDR3: CASSQPRPAAGYTF. The CDR3 DNA sequence: TGCGCCAGCAGCCAGCCTCGGCCCGCAGCTGGCTACACCTTC.

There are a few counts of this clone. The chain combines TRBV29-1 with TRBJ2-7, with no clear D. V was clipped by 4 bases and J by 1 base, with 8 bases between them. CDR1 is SQVTM, CDR2 ANQGSEA, per germline. The CDR3 length is 12 residues. The DNA of the CDR3 is TGCAGCGTTGCCCAGAGGTCCTACGAGCAGTACTTC. This codes for CSVAQRSYEQYF.

This clone showed up just once. The chain is built from TRBV6-2 or TRBV6-3 and TRBJ1-5; D gene ambiguous. Trimming took off 2 bases at V and 0 bases at J, with 17 bases between the two ends. The germline V gene encodes CDR1 MNHEY and CDR2 SVGEGT. CDR3 size: 18 residues. The CDR3 loop is CASSYTYAGQTSNQPQHF. Here the CDR3 DNA reads TGTGCCAGCAGTTACACCTATGCCGGCCAAACTAGCAATCAGCCCCAGCATTTT.

This clone has more than one count but fewer than ten. The chain uses TRBV5-1 and TRBJ2-7; 11 bases line up with TRBD1. Losses at the gene ends were 0 bases for V and 7 bases for J; bases not matched to a gene: 6. This CDR3 has 15 residues. Germline CDR1 is SGHRS and CDR2 is YFSETQ. CDR3 in amino acids: CASSLEGQGAGEQYF. Here the CDR3 DNA reads TGCGCCAGCAGCTTGGAAGGACAGGGGGCTGGGGAGCAGTACTTC.

This sequence joins TRBV12-3 or TRBV12-4 and TRBJ1-5; 8 nucleotides match TRBD1. This CDR3 spans 13 amino acids. J was trimmed by 5 bases and V by 5 bases; bases with no gene match: 2. CDR3 nucleotide sequence: TGTGCCAGCAGTCAACAGGGGGATCAGCCCCAGCATTTT. This gives the protein CASSQQGDQPQHF.

The chain employs TRBV30 and TRBJ2-5; D remains ambiguous. Germline loops: CDR1 GTSNPN, CDR2 SVGIG (reference sequence). The length of the CDR3 is 14 residues. V lost 0 bases to trimming and J lost 5 bases, with 13 bases between them. As DNA, the CDR3 is TGTGCCTGGAGTGTACAGAGCGATAGGGAGACCCAGTACTTC. It translates to CAWSVQSDRETQYF.

The genes are TRBV27 and TRBJ2-7; 8 bases are a match to TRBD1. This CDR3 has 13 amino acids. CDR1 and CDR2 (germline): MNHEY, SMNVEV (reference sequence). Trimming removed 3 bases from V and 4 bases from J; junction bases left unmatched: 2. The CDR3 loop reads CASSFTGGYEQYF. CDR3 nucleotides: TGTGCCAGCAGTTTTACAGGGGGTTACGAGCAGTACTTC.

The chain has TRBV18 and TRBJ1-4; 10 bases agree with TRBD1. Germline V gene data show CDR1 as KGHSH and CDR2 as LQKENI. The CDR3 extends over 14 amino acids. J was trimmed by 11 bases and V by 6 bases; bases with no gene match: 9. In nucleotides, the CDR3 is TGTGCCAGCTCCACCGGGACAGGGGTGGAGAAACTGTTTTTT. It specifies CASSTGTGVEKLFF.